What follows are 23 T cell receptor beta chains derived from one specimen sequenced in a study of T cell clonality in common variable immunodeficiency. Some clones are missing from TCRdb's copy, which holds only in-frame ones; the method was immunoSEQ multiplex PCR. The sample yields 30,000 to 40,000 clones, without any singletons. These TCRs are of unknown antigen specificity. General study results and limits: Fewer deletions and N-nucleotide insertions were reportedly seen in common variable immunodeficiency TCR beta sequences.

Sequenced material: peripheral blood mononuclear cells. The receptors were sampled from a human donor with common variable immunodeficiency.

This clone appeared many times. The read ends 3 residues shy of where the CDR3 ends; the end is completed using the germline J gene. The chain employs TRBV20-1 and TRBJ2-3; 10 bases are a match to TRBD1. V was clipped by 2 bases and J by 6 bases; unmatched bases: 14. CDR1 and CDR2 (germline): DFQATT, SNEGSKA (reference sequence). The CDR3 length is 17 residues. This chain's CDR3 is CSARPLTGTGVGDTQYF. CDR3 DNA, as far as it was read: TGCAGTGCTAGACCTCTCACCGGGACAGGGGTAGGGGATACG.

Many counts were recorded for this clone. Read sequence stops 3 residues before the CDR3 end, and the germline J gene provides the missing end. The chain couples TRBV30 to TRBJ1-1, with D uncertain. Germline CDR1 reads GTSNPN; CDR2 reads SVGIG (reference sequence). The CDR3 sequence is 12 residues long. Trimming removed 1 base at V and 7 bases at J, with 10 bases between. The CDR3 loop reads CAWSGELNEAFF. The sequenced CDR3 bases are TGTGCCTGGAGTGGAGAGCTTAATGAA.

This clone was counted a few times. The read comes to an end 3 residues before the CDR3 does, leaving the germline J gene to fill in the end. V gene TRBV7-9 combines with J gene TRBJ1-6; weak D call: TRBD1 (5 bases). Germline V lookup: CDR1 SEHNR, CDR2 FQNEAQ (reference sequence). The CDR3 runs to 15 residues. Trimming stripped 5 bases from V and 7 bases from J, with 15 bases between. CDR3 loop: CASSPGGGSNSPLHF. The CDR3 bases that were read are TGTGCCAGCAGCCCCGGGGGGGGTTCGAATTCACCC.

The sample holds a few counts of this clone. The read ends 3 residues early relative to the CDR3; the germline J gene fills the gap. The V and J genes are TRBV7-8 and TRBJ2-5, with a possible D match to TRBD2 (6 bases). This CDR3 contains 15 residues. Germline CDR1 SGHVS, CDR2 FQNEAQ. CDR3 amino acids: CASSLVHLAAVTQYF. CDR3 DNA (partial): TGTGCCAGCAGCTTAGTGCACTTAGCGGCAGTCACC.

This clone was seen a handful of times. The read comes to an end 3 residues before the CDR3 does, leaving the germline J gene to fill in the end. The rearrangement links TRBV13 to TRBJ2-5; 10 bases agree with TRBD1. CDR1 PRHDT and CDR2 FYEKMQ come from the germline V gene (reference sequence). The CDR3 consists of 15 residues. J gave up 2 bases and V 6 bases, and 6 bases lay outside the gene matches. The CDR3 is CASSYGQGVQETQYF. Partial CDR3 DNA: TGTGCCAGCAGTTACGGACAGGGGGTTCAAGAGACC.

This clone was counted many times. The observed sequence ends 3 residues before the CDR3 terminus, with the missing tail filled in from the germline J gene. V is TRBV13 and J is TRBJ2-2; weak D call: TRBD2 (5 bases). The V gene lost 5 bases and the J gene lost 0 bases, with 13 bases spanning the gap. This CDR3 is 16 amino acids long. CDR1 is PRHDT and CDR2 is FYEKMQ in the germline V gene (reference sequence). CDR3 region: CASSLDGVSNTGELFF. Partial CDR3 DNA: TGTGCCAGCAGCCTCGACGGGGTCTCGAACACCGGGGAG.

The CDR3 is CASSIKGQVSAGANVLTF. The CDR3 bases that were read are TGTGCCAGCAGCATAAAGGGACAGGTTAGCGCTGGGGCCAACGTC. The rearrangement links TRBV7-6 to TRBJ2-6; 8 nucleotides align to TRBD1. The CDR3 is cut off 3 residues early in the read; its end comes from the germline J gene. The CDR3 consists of 18 residues. V was clipped by 5 bases and J by 2 bases; unmatched bases: 11. Germline V gene sequence: CDR1 SGHVS, CDR2 FNYEAQ.

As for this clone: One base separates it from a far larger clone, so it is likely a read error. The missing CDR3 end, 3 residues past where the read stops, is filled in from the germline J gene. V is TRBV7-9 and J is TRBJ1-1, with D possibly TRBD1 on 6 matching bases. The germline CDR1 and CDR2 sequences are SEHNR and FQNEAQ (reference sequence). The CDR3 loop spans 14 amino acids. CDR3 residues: CSSSPSPGDTEAFF. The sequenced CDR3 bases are TGTTCCAGCAGCCCCTCCCCAGGGGACACTGAA.

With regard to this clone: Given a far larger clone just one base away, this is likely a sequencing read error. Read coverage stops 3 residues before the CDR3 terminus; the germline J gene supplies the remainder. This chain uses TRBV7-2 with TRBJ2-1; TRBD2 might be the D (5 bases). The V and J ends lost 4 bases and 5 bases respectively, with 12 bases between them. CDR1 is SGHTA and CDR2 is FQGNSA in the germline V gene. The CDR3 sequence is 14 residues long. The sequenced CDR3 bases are TGTGCCAGCAGCTCTAAGTGGCGGGACAATGAG. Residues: CASSSKWRDNE. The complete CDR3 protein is CASSSKWRDNEQFF. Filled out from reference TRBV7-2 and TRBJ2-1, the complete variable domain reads GAGVSQSPSNKVTEKGKDVELRCDPISGHTALYWYRQSLGQGLEFLIYFQGNSAPDKSGLPSDRFSAERTGGSVSTLTIQRTQQEDSAVYLCASSSKWRDNEQFFGPGTRLTVL.

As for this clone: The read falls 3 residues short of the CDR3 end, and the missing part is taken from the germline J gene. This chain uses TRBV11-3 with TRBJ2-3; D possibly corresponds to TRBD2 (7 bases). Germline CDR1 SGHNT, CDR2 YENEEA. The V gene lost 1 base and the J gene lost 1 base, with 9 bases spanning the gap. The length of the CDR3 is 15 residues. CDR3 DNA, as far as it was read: TGTGCCAGCAGCTTAGTAGGGGGGGGCACAGATACG. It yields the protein CASSLVGGGTDT. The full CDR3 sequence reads CASSLVGGGTDTQYF. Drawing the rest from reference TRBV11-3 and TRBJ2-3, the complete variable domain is EAGVVQSPRYKIIEKKQPVAFWCNPISGHNTLYWYLQNLGQGPELLIRYENEEAVDDSQLPKDRFSAERLKGVDSTLKIQPAELGDSAVYLCASSLVGGGTDTQYFGPGTRLTVL.

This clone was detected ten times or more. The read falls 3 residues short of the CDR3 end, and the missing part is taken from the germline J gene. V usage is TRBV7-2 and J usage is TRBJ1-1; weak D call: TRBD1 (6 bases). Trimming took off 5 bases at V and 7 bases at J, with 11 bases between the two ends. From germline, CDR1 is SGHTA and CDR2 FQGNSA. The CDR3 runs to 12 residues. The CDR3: CASSPKGVEAFF. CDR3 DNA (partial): TGTGCCAGCAGCCCGAAGGGGGTTGAA.

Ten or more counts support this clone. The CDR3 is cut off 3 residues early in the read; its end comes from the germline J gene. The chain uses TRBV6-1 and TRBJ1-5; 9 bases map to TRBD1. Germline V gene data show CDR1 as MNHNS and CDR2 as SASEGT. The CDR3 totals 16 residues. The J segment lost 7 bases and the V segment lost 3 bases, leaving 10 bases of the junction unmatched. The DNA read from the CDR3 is TGTGCCAGCAGTGATGGGGGACAGGGTCGTGTACAGCCC. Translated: CASSDGGQGRVQP. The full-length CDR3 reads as CASSDGGQGRVQPQHF.

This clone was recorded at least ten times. The CDR3 bases that were read are TGTGCCAGTACCCTTTCCACAGGGAATACG. It is translated as CASTLSTGNT. The whole CDR3 protein is CASTLSTGNTQYF. The J gene is TRBJ2-3, the V gene TRBV19; a possible D gene is TRBD1 (6 bases). The CDR3 is cut off 3 residues early in the read; its end comes from the germline J gene. CDR1 LNHDA and CDR2 SQIVND come from the germline V gene (reference sequence). The CDR3 is 13 amino acids. Between the trimmed V and J ends, which lost 7 bases and 7 bases, there was a span of 15 bases.

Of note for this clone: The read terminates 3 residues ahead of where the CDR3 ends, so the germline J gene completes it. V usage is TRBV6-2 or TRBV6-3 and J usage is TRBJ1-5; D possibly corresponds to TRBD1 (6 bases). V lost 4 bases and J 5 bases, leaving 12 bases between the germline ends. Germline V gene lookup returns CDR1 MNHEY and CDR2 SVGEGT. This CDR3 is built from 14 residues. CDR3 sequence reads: CASSFDGGYQPQHF. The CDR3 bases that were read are TGTGCCAGCAGTTTTGATGGGGGCTATCAGCCC.

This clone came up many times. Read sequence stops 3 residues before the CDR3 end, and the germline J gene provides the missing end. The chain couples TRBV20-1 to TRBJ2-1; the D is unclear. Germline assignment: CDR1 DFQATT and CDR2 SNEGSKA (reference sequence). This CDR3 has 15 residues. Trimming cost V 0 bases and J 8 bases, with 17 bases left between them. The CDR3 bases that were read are TGCAGTGCTAGAGATCCGCGATCGCTCTTGGATGAG. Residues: CSARDPRSLLDE. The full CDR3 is CSARDPRSLLDEQFF.

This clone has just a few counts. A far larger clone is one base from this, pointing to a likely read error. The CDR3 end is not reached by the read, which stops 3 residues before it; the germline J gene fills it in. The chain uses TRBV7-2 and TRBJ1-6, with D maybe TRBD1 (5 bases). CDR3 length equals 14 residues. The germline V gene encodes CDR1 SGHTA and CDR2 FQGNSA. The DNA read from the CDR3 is TGTGCCAGCAGTGTTTCGGGGGTGCGATCAACC. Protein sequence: CASSVSGVRST. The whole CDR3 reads CASSVSGVRSTLHF.

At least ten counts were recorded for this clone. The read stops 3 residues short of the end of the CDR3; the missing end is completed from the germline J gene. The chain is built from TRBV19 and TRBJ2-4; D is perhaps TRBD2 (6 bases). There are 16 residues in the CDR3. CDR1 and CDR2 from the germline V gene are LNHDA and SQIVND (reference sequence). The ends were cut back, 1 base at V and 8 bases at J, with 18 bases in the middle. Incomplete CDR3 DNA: TGTGCCAGTAGTATAGGGTTTCCCCCGGGACTCTACATT. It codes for CASSIGFPPGLYI. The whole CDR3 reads CASSIGFPPGLYIQYF. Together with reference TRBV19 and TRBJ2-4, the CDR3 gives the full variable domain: DGGITQSPKYLFRKEGQNVTLSCEQNLNHDAMYWYRQDPGQGLRLIYYSQIVNDFQKGDIAEGYSVSREKKESFPLTVTSAQKNPTAFYLCASSIGFPPGLYIQYFGAGTRLSVL.

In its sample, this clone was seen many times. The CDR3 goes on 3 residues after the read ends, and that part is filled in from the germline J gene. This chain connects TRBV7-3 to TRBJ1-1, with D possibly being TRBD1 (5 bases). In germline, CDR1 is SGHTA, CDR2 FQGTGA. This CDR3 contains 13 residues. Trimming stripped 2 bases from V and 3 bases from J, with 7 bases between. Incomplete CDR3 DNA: TGTGCCAGCAGCTTAGCGGGGGACACTGAA. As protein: CASSLAGDTE. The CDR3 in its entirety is CASSLAGDTEAFF.

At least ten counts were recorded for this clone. The CDR3 bases that were read are TGTGCCAGCAGCTTTAGTCCGGGTACG. Its protein is CASSFSPGT. The whole CDR3 protein is CASSFSPGTQYF. The genes are TRBV7-8 and TRBJ2-3; unclear D gene. Read sequence stops 3 residues before the CDR3 end, and the germline J gene provides the missing end. The CDR3 sequence is 12 residues long. Trimming shortened V by 3 bases and J by 8 bases, and 9 bases separated the two germline ends. Germline CDR1 SGHVS, CDR2 FQNEAQ.

The part of the CDR3 DNA that was read is TGTGCCAGCAGCTTAGGACAGGGTTACATT. Its protein product is CASSLGQGYI. The whole CDR3 sequence is CASSLGQGYIQYF. The J gene is TRBJ2-4, the V gene TRBV11-3, with 7 bases matching TRBD1. Sequencing ends 3 residues short of the CDR3 end; the germline J gene provides the rest. The CDR3 extends over 13 amino acids. With V trimmed by 1 base and J by 8 bases, 2 bases remained unmatched. Germline V gene lookup returns CDR1 SGHNT and CDR2 YENEEA.

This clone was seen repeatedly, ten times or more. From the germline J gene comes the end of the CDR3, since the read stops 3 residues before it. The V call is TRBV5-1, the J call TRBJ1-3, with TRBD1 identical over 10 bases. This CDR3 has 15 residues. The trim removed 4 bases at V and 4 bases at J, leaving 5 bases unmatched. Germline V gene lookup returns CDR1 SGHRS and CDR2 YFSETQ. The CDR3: CASSTDRGPGNTIYF. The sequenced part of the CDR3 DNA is TGCGCCAGCAGCACTGACAGGGGGCCAGGAAACACC.

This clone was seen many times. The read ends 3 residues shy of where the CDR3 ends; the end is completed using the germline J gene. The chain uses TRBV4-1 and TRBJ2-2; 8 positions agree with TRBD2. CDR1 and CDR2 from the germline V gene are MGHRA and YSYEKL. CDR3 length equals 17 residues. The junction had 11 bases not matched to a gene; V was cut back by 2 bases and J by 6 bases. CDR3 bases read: TGCGCCAGCAGCCAAAACGCAGGGACTAGTAGTCCCGGGGAG. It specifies CASSQNAGTSSPGE. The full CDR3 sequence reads CASSQNAGTSSPGELFF.

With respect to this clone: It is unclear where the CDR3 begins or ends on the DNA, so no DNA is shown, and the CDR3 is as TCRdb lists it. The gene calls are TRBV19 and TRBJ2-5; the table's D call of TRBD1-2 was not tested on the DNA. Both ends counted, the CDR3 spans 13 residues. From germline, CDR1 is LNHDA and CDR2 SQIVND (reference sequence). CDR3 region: CASTSGSNKTQYF.